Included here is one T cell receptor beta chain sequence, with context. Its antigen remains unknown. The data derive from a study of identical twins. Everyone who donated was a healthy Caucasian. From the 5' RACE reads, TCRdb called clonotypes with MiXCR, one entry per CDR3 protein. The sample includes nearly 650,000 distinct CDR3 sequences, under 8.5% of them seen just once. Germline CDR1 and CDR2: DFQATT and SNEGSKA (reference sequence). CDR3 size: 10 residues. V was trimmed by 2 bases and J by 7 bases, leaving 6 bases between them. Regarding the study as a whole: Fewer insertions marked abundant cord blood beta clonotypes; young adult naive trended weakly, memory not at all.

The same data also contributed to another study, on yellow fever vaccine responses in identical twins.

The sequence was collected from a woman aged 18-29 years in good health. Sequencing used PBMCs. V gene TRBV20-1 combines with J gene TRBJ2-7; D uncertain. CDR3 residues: CSARLTEQYV. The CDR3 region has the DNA TGCAGTGCTAGATTAACGGAGCAGTACGTC.